The 3 T cell receptor beta chains below were found in one sample sequenced in a study of blood T cell repertoires in COVID-19. Clones were sequenced by immunoSEQ multiplex PCR, and TCRdb holds only the in-frame ones, with some missing. The repertoire holds approximately 90,000 clones, about 82% seen once, with nearly 3.5% in the top ten. Sequencing was carried out using peripheral blood. The source of these receptors is a man aged 50 or older with acute or convalescent COVID-19.

This rearrangement joins TRBV3-1 (or the pseudogene TRBV3-2) to TRBJ1-1, with D unclear. Trimming removed 2 bases at V and 0 bases at J, with 10 bases between. In germline, CDR1 is LGHDT, CDR2 YNNKEL (reference sequence). The CDR3 totals 15 residues. The CDR3 spells CASSQLRALNTEAFF. CDR3 bases: TGTGCCAGCAGCCAATTGCGGGCTCTGAACACTGAAGCTTTCTTT.

J is TRBJ2-7 and V is TRBV27; possible D gene TRBD1, 5 bases. Germline CDR1 is MNHEY and CDR2 is SMNVEV (reference sequence). CDR3 size: 15 residues. V was clipped by 0 bases and J by 2 bases, with 11 bases between them. The CDR3 DNA reads TGTGCCAGCAGTTTATCAGCAGGGCCAACCTACGAGCAGTACTTC. Translated: CASSLSAGPTYEQYF.

The chain employs TRBV7-9 and TRBJ2-3, with unresolved D. Deletions cut 1 base from V and 0 bases from J, with 5 bases between. The CDR3 consists of 14 residues. CDR1 and CDR2 (germline): SEHNR, FQNEAQ (reference sequence). The CDR3 DNA follows: TGTGCCAGCAGCTTAGGGCCAAGCACAGATACGCAGTATTTT. As protein: CASSLGPSTDTQYF.